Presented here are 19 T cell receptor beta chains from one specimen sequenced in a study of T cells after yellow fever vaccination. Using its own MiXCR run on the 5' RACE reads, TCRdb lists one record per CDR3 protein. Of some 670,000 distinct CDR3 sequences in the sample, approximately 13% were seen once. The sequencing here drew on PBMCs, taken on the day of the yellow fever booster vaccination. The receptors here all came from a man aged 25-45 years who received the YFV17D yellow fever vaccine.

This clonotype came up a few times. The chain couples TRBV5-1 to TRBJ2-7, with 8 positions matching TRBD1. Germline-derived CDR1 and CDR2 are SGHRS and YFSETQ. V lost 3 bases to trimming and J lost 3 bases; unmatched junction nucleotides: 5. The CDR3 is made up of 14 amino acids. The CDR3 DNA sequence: TGCGCCAGCAGCTCGACAGGGGAGGACTACGAGCAGTACTTC. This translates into CASSSTGEDYEQYF.

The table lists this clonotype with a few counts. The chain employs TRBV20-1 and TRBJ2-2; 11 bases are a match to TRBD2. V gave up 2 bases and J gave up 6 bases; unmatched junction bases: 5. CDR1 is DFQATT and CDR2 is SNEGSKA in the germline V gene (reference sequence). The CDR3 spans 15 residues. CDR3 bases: TGCAGTGCTAGACAAACTAGCGGGAGAGCCGGGGAGCTGTTTTTT. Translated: CSARQTSGRAGELFF.

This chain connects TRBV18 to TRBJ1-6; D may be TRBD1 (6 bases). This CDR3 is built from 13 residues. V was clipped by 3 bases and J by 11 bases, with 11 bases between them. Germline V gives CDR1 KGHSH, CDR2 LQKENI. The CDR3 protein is CASSPQGRTPLHF. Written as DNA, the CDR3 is TGTGCCAGCTCACCCCAGGGGAGAACACCCCTCCACTTT.

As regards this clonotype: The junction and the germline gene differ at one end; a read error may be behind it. CDR3 loop: CVSSLAPDRTSYEQYF. The CDR3 bases are TGCGTCAGCAGCTTGGCCCCGGACAGGACATCCTACGAGCAGTACTTC. The chain combines TRBV5-1 with TRBJ2-7, with 7 bases identical to TRBD1. The length of the CDR3 is 16 residues. Per germline, CDR1 SGHRS and CDR2 YFSETQ.

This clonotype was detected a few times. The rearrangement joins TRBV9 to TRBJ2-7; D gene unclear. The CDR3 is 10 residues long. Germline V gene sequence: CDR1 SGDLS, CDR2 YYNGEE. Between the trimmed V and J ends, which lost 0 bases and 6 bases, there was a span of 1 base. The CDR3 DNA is TGTGCCAGCAGCGTAGGCGAGCAGTACTTC. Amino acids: CASSVGEQYF.

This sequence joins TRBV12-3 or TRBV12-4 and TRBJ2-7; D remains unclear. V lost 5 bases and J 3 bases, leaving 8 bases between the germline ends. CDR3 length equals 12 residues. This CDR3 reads CASSAGVYEQYF. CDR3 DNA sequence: TGTGCCAGCAGTGCAGGAGTCTACGAGCAGTACTTC.

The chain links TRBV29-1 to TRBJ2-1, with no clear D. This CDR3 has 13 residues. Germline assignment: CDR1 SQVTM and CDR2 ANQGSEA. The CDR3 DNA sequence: TGCAACACTGAGCCCCAGAAGTACAATGAGCAGTTCTTC. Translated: CNTEPQKYNEQFF.

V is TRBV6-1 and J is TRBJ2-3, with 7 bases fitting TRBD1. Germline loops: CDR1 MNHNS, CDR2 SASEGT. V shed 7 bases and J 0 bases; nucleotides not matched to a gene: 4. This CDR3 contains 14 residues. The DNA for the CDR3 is TGTGCCAGCACCGACAGGGCCAGCACAGATACGCAGTATTTT. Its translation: CASTDRASTDTQYF.

CDR3 DNA sequence: TGCAGTGCCCGGGGCGGCAGCGTAATTGGAGATACGCAGTATTTT. This sequence encodes CSARGGSVIGDTQYF. This sequence joins TRBV20-1 and TRBJ2-3; D could derive from TRBD1 or TRBD2 (5 bases each). This CDR3 is built from 15 residues. CDR1 and CDR2 (germline): DFQATT, SNEGSKA (reference sequence). The V end lost 6 bases, the J end lost 5 bases, and 21 bases lay between the germline ends.

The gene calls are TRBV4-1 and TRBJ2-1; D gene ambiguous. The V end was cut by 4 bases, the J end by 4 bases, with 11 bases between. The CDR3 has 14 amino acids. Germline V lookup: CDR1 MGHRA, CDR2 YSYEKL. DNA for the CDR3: TGCGCCAGCAGCCGGACCCTCGAATACAATGAGCAGTTCTTC. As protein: CASSRTLEYNEQFF.

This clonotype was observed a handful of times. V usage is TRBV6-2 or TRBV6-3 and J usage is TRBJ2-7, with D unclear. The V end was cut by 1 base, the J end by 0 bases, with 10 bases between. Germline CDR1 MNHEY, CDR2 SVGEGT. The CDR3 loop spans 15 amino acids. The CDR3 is CASSYYLDYSYEQYF. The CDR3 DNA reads TGTGCCAGCAGTTACTATCTGGATTACTCCTACGAGCAGTACTTC.

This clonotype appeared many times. The chain's CDR3 is CASSLLLNTEAFF. The CDR3 DNA follows: TGTGCCAGCAGCTTACTGCTGAACACTGAAGCTTTCTTT. This chain connects TRBV11-1 to TRBJ1-1, with no clear D. Germline V gene sequence: CDR1 SGHAT, CDR2 FQDESV (reference sequence). The CDR3 is made up of 13 amino acids. The V end lost 2 bases, the J end lost 0 bases, and 4 bases lay between the germline ends. The full variable domain, with the rest looked up from reference TRBV11-1 and TRBJ1-1, is EAEVAQSPRYKITEKSQAVAFWCDPISGHATLYWYRQILGQGPELLVQFQDESVVDDSQLPKDRFSAERLKGVDSTLKIQPAELGDSAMYLCASSLLLNTEAFFGQGTRLTVV.

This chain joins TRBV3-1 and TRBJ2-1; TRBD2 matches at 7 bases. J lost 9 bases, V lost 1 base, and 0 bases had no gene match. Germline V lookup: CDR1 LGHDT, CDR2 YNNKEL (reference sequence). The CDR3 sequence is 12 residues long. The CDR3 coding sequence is TGTGCCAGCAGCCAAGCGGGGGGTGAGCAGTTCTTC. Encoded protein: CASSQAGGEQFF.

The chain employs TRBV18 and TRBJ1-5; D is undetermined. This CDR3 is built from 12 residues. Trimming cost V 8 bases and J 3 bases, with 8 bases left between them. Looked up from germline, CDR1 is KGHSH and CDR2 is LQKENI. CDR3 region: CASQVFNQPQHF. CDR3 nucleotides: TGTGCCAGCCAGGTGTTCAATCAGCCCCAGCATTTT.

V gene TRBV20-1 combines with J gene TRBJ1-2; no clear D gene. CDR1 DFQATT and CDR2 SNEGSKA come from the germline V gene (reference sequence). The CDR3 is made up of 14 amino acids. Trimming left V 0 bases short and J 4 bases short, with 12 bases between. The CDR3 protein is CSARDPEFSYGYTF. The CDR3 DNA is TGCAGTGCTAGAGATCCCGAATTTTCCTATGGCTACACCTTC.

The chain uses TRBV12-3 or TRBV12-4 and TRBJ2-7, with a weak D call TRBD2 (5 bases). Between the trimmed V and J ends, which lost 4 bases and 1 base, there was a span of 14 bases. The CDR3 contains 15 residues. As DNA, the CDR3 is TGTGCCAGCAGTTCAGTAATACTAGTTTCCTACGAGCAGTACTTC. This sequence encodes CASSSVILVSYEQYF.

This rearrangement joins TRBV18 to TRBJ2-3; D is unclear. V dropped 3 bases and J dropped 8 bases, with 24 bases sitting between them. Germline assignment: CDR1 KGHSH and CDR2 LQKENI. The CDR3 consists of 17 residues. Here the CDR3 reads CASSPPDPGLLKATQYF. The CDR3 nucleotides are TGTGCCAGCTCACCCCCAGATCCGGGCCTCCTTAAGGCTACGCAGTATTTT. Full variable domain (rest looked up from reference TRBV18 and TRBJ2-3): NAGVMQNPRHLVRRRGQEARLRCSPMKGHSHVYWYRQLPEEGLKFMVYLQKENIIDESGMPKERFSAEFPKEGPSILRIQQVVRGDSAAYFCASSPPDPGLLKATQYFGPGTRLTVL.

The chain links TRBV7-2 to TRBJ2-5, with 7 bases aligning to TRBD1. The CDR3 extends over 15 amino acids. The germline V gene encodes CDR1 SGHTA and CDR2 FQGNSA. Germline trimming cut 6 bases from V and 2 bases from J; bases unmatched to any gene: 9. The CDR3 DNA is TGTGCCAGCAGACCTGACAGGGTTGGTCAAGAGACCCAGTACTTC. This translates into CASRPDRVGQETQYF.

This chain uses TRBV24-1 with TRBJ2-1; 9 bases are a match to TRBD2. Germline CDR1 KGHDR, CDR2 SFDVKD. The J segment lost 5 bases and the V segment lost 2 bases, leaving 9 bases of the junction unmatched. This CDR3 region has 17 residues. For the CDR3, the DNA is TGTGCCACCAGTGATTCGGGCGGGAGGGCCGCCCACAATGAGCAGTTCTTC. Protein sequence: CATSDSGGRAAHNEQFF.